Sequencing of this T cell receptor beta chain was carried out in a study of PD-L1 blockade in urothelial cancer. Time point here: peripheral blood 6 weeks after treatment start. This table comes from immunoSEQ multiplex PCR, and its TCRdb copy is limited to in-frame clones, with some not included. The table records 25,000 to 30,000 clones, roughly three quarters of them present only once. The CDR3 runs 17 residues. V trimming: 2 bases; J trimming: 0 bases; junction bases outside the gene matches: 7. The germline V gene encodes CDR1 ENHRY and CDR2 SYGVKD. The specimen was PBMCs, collected around atezolizumab (anti-PD-L1) treatment. This TCR was sampled from a man in his sixties or seventies with urothelial cancer. V gene TRBV10-3 combines with J gene TRBJ2-3; 8 bases fit TRBD1. The DNA for the CDR3 is TGTGCCATCAGTGAGAAACGACAGGGGCTCAGCACAGATACGCAGTATTTT. Its translation: CAISEKRQGLSTDTQYF.